A single T cell receptor beta chain is shown here with its context. V shed 6 bases, J shed 6 bases, and the junction held 3 bases outside the gene matches. The CDR3 is 12 residues long. In germline, CDR1 is SQVTM, CDR2 ANQGSEA. These data belong to a study of blood T cell repertoires in COVID-19. Study context: Samples of COVID-19 (acute and convalescent) were obtained from the United States, Italy and Spain. In each case, the material was cDNA or gDNA derived from T cells, B-cell-depleted T cells, or PBMCs.

The table came from immunoSEQ multiplex PCR; TCRdb's copy has only in-frame clones and leaves some out. The sample includes 200,000 to 300,000 clones, roughly 84% of them seen just once. This receptor was obtained from a man aged 55 to 70 with acute or convalescent COVID-19. This chain uses TRBV29-1 with TRBJ2-1; 9 bases align to TRBD1. The sequencing input was peripheral blood. The CDR3 is CSVGQGSNEQFF. The CDR3 nucleotides read TGCAGCGTCGGACAGGGGTCCAATGAGCAGTTCTTC.